Below, 24 T cell receptor beta chains from the same sample are listed, as sequenced in a study of blood T cell repertoires in COVID-19. The method was immunoSEQ multiplex PCR; TCRdb's version includes in-frame clones alone and lacks a portion of them. Here the sample spans tens of thousands of clones, more than 75% being singletons. Source material: peripheral blood. These receptors all stem from a man between 60 and 70 years old with acute or convalescent COVID-19.

The V gene is TRBV19, the J gene TRBJ1-5; a weak D match, TRBD1 (6 bases). Germline assignment: CDR1 LNHDA and CDR2 SQIVND (reference sequence). V was cut by 6 bases and J by 7 bases, with 19 bases left in between. CDR3 length equals 15 residues. The CDR3 DNA sequence: TGTGCCAGTAGCATACAGGGCTTGTCAGGACAGCCCCAGCATTTT. Translation: CASSIQGLSGQPQHF.

V and J are TRBV2 and TRBJ1-1; D may be TRBD1 (5 bases). V was trimmed by 6 bases and J by 1 base, leaving 9 bases between them. This CDR3 spans 13 amino acids. Germline V gives CDR1 SNHLY, CDR2 FYNNEI. Here the CDR3 DNA reads TGTGCCAGCAGCATCAGGGAGAACACTGAAGCTTTCTTT. Translation: CASSIRENTEAFF.

The V and J genes are TRBV5-1 and TRBJ1-2; 7 bases agree with TRBD1. Trimming at V came to 3 bases and at J to 4 bases, leaving 12 bases not matched to a gene. The CDR3 has 16 amino acids. In germline, CDR1 is SGHRS, CDR2 YFSETQ. CDR3 DNA sequence: TGCGCCAGCAGCTCGGGAACAGGGGCGTCGGGCTATGGCTACACCTTC. It encodes CASSSGTGASGYGYTF. Supplemented by reference TRBV5-1 and TRBJ1-2, the full variable domain reads KAGVTQTPRYLIKTRGQQVTLSCSPISGHRSVSWYQQTPGQGLQFLFEYFSETQRNKGNFPGRFSGRQFSNSRSEMNVSTLELGDSALYLCASSSGTGASGYGYTFGSGTRLTVV.

In this sample, this clone turned up once. This chain connects TRBV5-1 to TRBJ2-5, with D possibly being TRBD2 (7 bases). Germline loops: CDR1 SGHRS, CDR2 YFSETQ. The CDR3 contains 15 residues. V was cut by 1 base and J by 0 bases, with 10 bases left in between. CDR3 loop: CASSLRGGNQETQYF. In DNA form, the CDR3 reads TGCGCCAGCAGCTTGAGGGGGGGAAACCAAGAGACCCAGTACTTC. Filled out from reference TRBV5-1 and TRBJ2-5, the complete variable domain reads KAGVTQTPRYLIKTRGQQVTLSCSPISGHRSVSWYQQTPGQGLQFLFEYFSETQRNKGNFPGRFSGRQFSNSRSEMNVSTLELGDSALYLCASSLRGGNQETQYFGPGTRLLVL.

The rearrangement links TRBV6-5 to TRBJ1-2; D ambiguous. Trimming took off 7 bases at V and 4 bases at J, with 7 bases between the two ends. Germline-derived CDR1 and CDR2 are MNHEY and SVGAGI. The CDR3 extends over 11 amino acids. CDR3 loop: CASTQIYGYTF. The CDR3 DNA sequence: TGTGCCAGCACGCAGATCTATGGCTACACCTTC.

The rearrangement uses TRBV5-4 and TRBJ2-7; D is perhaps TRBD1 (6 bases). Trimming left V 4 bases short and J 3 bases short, with 14 bases between. CDR1 and CDR2 from the germline V gene are SGHNT and YYREEE (reference sequence). The CDR3 is made up of 14 amino acids. The CDR3 reads CASSPKDRIYEQYF. The CDR3 DNA follows: TGTGCCAGCAGCCCAAAGGACAGAATCTACGAGCAGTACTTC.

The rearrangement uses TRBV7-8 and TRBJ1-5; no clear D. CDR3 length equals 16 residues. Trimming took 5 bases from V and 7 from J, leaving 21 bases between them. The germline gives CDR1 SGHVS, CDR2 FQNEAQ. The CDR3 reads CASSRDFRATGQPQHF. The CDR3 bases are TGTGCCAGCAGCCGAGACTTTAGAGCCACGGGGCAGCCCCAGCATTTT.

The genes are TRBV5-1 and TRBJ2-2; 8 bases are shared with TRBD1. The CDR3 is 19 residues long. Germline values: CDR1 SGHRS, CDR2 YFSETQ. V lost 2 bases to trimming and J lost 7 bases; unmatched junction nucleotides: 19. The CDR3 loop is CASSFKKRTGIAQGGELFF. In DNA form, the CDR3 reads TGCGCCAGCAGCTTCAAAAAACGGACAGGGATTGCTCAGGGCGGGGAGCTGTTTTTT.

This chain connects TRBV18 to TRBJ1-5, with D hard to call. There are 15 residues in the CDR3. V dropped 2 bases and J dropped 1 base, with 9 bases sitting between them. Germline lookup yields CDR1 KGHSH and CDR2 LQKENI. This chain's CDR3 is CASSPEGRSNQPQHF. As DNA, the CDR3 is TGTGCCAGCTCACCAGAGGGCCGGAGCAATCAGCCCCAGCATTTT.

The rearrangement uses TRBV19 and TRBJ1-2, with 10 bases lining up with TRBD1. CDR3 size: 16 residues. The V gene's germline CDR1 is LNHDA and CDR2 SQIVND (reference sequence). J was trimmed by 3 bases and V by 7 bases; bases with no gene match: 11. CDR3 nucleotide sequence: TGTGCCAGTACCGAAAGAATCGGGACAGGGGACTATGGCTACACCTTC. Its translation is CASTERIGTGDYGYTF.

The V gene is TRBV15, the J gene TRBJ1-2; no reliable D call. V was clipped by 3 bases and J by 0 bases, with 11 bases between them. Per germline, CDR1 LNHNV and CDR2 YYDKDF (reference sequence). The CDR3 spans 15 residues. The CDR3 spells CATSSSTRANYGYTF. CDR3 DNA sequence: TGTGCCACCAGCAGCTCGACAAGAGCTAACTATGGCTACACCTTC.

This clone was observed a single time. The V gene is TRBV30, the J gene TRBJ2-1, with TRBD2 matching 9 bases. This CDR3 spans 15 amino acids. CDR1 is GTSNPN and CDR2 is SVGIG in the germline V gene (reference sequence). The ends lost 3 bases at V and 10 bases at J; junction bases unmatched: 13. In DNA form, the CDR3 reads TGTGCCTGGAGGATAGCGGGGGCCCGCCCTTGGGAGCAGTTCTTC. Residues: CAWRIAGARPWEQFF.

The chain carries TRBV5-6 and TRBJ2-7; D not certain. This CDR3 spans 11 amino acids. Germline lookup yields CDR1 SGHDT and CDR2 YYEEEE. Trimming removed 4 bases from V and 2 bases from J, with 4 bases in between. CDR3 bases: TGTGCCAGCAGCGGAGCCTACGAGCAGTACTTC. This translates into CASSGAYEQYF.

The rearrangement joins TRBV19 to TRBJ2-7, with 10 bases aligning to TRBD1. V dropped 6 bases and J dropped 4; count of bases not matched to a gene: 3. The CDR3 runs 13 residues. Looked up from germline, CDR1 is LNHDA and CDR2 is SQIVND (reference sequence). CDR3 in DNA: TGTGCCAGTAGATTGGGACAGGGGTACGAGCAGTACTTC. Protein product: CASRLGQGYEQYF.

As for this clone: One end of the junction is discordant with germline, which a read error may explain. The V call is TRBV12-5, the J call TRBJ2-7; possible D gene TRBD2, 5 bases. Germline V gene sequence: CDR1 LGHNT, CDR2 FRNRAP. The CDR3 is 12 amino acids. The CDR3 spells CASGLVLGQIDF. The CDR3 DNA reads TGTGCTAGTGGTTTGGTACTAGGGCAGATAGATTTC.

This rearrangement joins TRBV5-1 to TRBJ2-7, with D perhaps matching TRBD1 (6 bases). Between the trimmed V and J ends, which lost 5 bases and 0 bases, there was a span of 9 bases. Germline values: CDR1 SGHRS, CDR2 YFSETQ. The CDR3 contains 13 residues. This CDR3 reads CASSTGSSYEQYF. CDR3 nucleotides: TGCGCCAGCAGTACAGGGAGCTCCTACGAGCAGTACTTC.

This chain connects TRBV5-1 to TRBJ1-2; D is uncertain. The CDR3 runs 14 residues. V was pared by 1 base and J by 4 bases, with 11 bases between. Germline loops: CDR1 SGHRS, CDR2 YFSETQ. The chain's CDR3 is CASSLKAVVYGYTF. The CDR3 DNA sequence: TGCGCCAGCAGCTTGAAGGCGGTGGTCTATGGCTACACCTTC.

The genes are TRBV10-3 and TRBJ1-2, with a tentative D call TRBD1 (6 bases). CDR1 is ENHRY and CDR2 is SYGVKD in the germline V gene. The CDR3 contains 13 residues. The V end was cut by 0 bases, the J end by 5 bases, with 7 bases between. CDR3 protein: CAISESGGYGYTF. CDR3 nucleotides: TGTGCCATCAGTGAGTCAGGGGGATATGGCTACACCTTC.

The V call is TRBV9, the J call TRBJ1-3, with D perhaps matching TRBD1 (6 bases). Trimming cost V 4 bases and J 4 bases, with 15 bases left between them. CDR1 and CDR2 from the germline V gene are SGDLS and YYNGEE. This CDR3 region has 15 residues. CDR3 bases: TGTGCCAGCAGCCCGCTCACAGGGATAGGAAACACCATATATTTT. Protein: CASSPLTGIGNTIYF.

This clone was counted a single time. This chain uses TRBV29-1 with TRBJ1-1; maybe TRBD1 (5 bases). V lost 7 bases, J lost 5 bases, and 17 bases lay in between. This CDR3 contains 13 residues. Per germline, CDR1 SQVTM and CDR2 ANQGSEA. The CDR3, as DNA: TGCAGCGGACGACAGTATGAGGTAACTGAAGCTTTCTTT. As protein: CSGRQYEVTEAFF.

DNA of the CDR3: TGCGCCAGCAGTCAGACCCCGTTCGGGGACACTGAAGCTTTCTTT. Protein: CASSQTPFGDTEAFF. The rearrangement links TRBV23-1 to TRBJ1-1; D not certain. TRBV23-1 is marked as an open reading frame, function uncertain. The CDR3 length is 15 residues. The V end was cut by 3 bases, the J end by 3 bases, with 14 bases between.

This clone occurred a few times. The chain combines TRBV18 with TRBJ2-2; 8 bases are a match to TRBD1. With 6 bases clipped from V and 4 bases from J, the junction kept 7 bases outside the gene matches. Germline V gene sequence: CDR1 KGHSH, CDR2 LQKENI. The CDR3 has 15 residues. CDR3 DNA: TGTGCCAGCTCTCAAGACAGGGGAGGCACCGGGGAGCTGTTTTTT. It codes for CASSQDRGGTGELFF.

This clone has just one count. This rearrangement joins TRBV24-1 to TRBJ1-2; 9 bases match TRBD1. Germline lookup yields CDR1 KGHDR and CDR2 SFDVKD. This CDR3 region has 14 residues. Trimming at V came to 3 bases and at J to 8 bases, leaving 6 bases not matched to a gene. The CDR3 DNA is TGTGCCACCAGTGATACAGGGGGCCCATGGGGCTACACCTTC. As protein: CATSDTGGPWGYTF.

The rearrangement links TRBV6-2 or TRBV6-3 to TRBJ1-6, with D perhaps TRBD1 (5 bases). Trimming took off 0 bases at V and 6 bases at J, with 12 bases between the two ends. CDR3 length: 16 amino acids. The germline CDR1 and CDR2 sequences are MNHEY and SVGEGT. CDR3 bases: TGTGCCAGCAGTTACTCGGGGGGTTCTATTAATTCACCCCTCCACTTT. Residues: CASSYSGGSINSPLHF.